This entry lists 18 T cell receptor beta chains sequenced from one sample in a study of CD8 T cells in ankylosing spondylitis. Their antigens remain unidentified. TCRdb used MiXCR to reprocess the 5' RACE reads, holding one entry per CDR3 protein. The repertoire consists of a few hundred thousand distinct CDR3 sequences, with 20% to 25% occurring once and the leading ten covering less than 20%. Study results and caveats: Ankylosing spondylitis blood appeared to carry a characteristic TCR beta motif of roughly 8 highly homologous variants.

The sequencing input was blood, either unsorted or a sorted T cell fraction (not recorded which). Every receptor here comes from a male donor with ankylosing spondylitis.

This clonotype has at least ten counts. The J gene is TRBJ2-1, the V gene TRBV20-1, with TRBD2 identical over 11 bases. This CDR3 region has 14 residues. CDR1 DFQATT and CDR2 SNEGSKA come from the germline V gene (reference sequence). J gave up 4 bases and V 5 bases, and 4 bases lay outside the gene matches. The CDR3 spells CSAPLAGVYNEQFF. The CDR3 DNA reads TGCAGTGCTCCACTAGCGGGAGTGTACAATGAGCAGTTCTTC.

This clonotype was seen only a few times. This rearrangement joins TRBV20-1 to TRBJ1-5; TRBD1 might be the D (5 bases). V was cut by 0 bases and J by 9 bases, with 15 bases left in between. The length of the CDR3 is 14 residues. Germline CDR1 is DFQATT and CDR2 is SNEGSKA (reference sequence). CDR3: CSARDFGTTRPQHF. The CDR3 DNA reads as TGCAGTGCTAGAGATTTTGGGACTACCCGGCCCCAGCATTTT.

The V gene is TRBV20-1, the J gene TRBJ2-1; tentatively, D is TRBD1 (5 bases). The germline CDR1 and CDR2 sequences are DFQATT and SNEGSKA (reference sequence). Between the trimmed V and J ends, which lost 6 bases and 15 bases, there was a span of 18 bases. There are 11 residues in the CDR3. The CDR3 here is CSATGRQGRFF. CDR3 sequence (DNA): TGCAGTGCCACCGGGCGGCAGGGTCGGTTCTTC.

The rearrangement links TRBV3-1 to TRBJ2-5; 9 bases match TRBD2. Germline V gene data show CDR1 as LGHDT and CDR2 as YNNKEL (reference sequence). The CDR3 length is 15 residues. V shed 5 bases and J 2 bases; nucleotides not matched to a gene: 6. This CDR3 is CASSSNLAGQETQYF. Here the CDR3 DNA reads TGTGCCAGCAGCTCCAACCTAGCGGGACAAGAGACCCAGTACTTC.

This chain links TRBV29-1 with TRBJ2-7; 12 nucleotides match TRBD2. The CDR3 sequence is 14 residues long. Germline-derived CDR1 and CDR2 are SQVTM and ANQGSEA. V was pared by 7 bases and J by 5 bases, with 9 bases of the junction left unmatched. The chain's CDR3 is CSARLAGDLDEQYF. DNA for the CDR3: TGCAGCGCAAGACTAGCGGGAGATTTGGACGAGCAGTACTTC.

This clonotype was seen a single time. This may come from a read error, since a much larger clone is one base off. The chain employs TRBV29-1 and TRBJ1-1; 10 nucleotides match TRBD1. Trimming cost V 4 bases and J 4 bases; bases outside gene matches: 9. This CDR3 has 15 amino acids. The V gene's germline CDR1 is SQVTM and CDR2 ANQGSEA. The CDR3 bases are TGCAGCGTTGTGGGACAGGGGACGCGGGGCACTGAAGCTTTCTTT. Its translation is CSVVGQGTRGTEAFF. Looking up the rest from reference TRBV29-1 and TRBJ1-1 gives the full variable domain: SAVISQKPSRDICQRGTSLTIQCQVDSQVTMMFWYRQQPGQSLTLIATANQGSEATYESGFVIDKFPISRPNLTFSTLTVSNMSPEDSSIYLCSVVGQGTRGTEAFFGQGTRLTVV.

This clonotype came up many times. The CDR3 sequence: CSVETSGYTDTQYF. Written as DNA, the CDR3 is TGCAGCGTTGAGACTAGCGGTTACACAGATACGCAGTATTTT. This chain links TRBV29-1 with TRBJ2-3, with TRBD2 identical over 9 bases. The CDR3 length is 14 residues. The junction had 3 bases not matched to a gene; V was cut back by 3 bases and J by 2 bases. Germline V lookup: CDR1 SQVTM, CDR2 ANQGSEA.

This chain links TRBV10-3 with TRBJ2-1; TRBD2 aligns across 10 bases. The CDR3 length is 16 residues. The J segment lost 1 base and the V segment lost 5 bases, leaving 5 bases of the junction unmatched. Per germline, CDR1 ENHRY and CDR2 SYGVKD. Here the CDR3 DNA reads TGTGCCATCAGTAAAACTAGCGGGGTTTCCTACAATGAGCAGTTCTTC. It encodes CAISKTSGVSYNEQFF.

This chain uses TRBV27 with TRBJ2-3; D remains ambiguous. The germline gives CDR1 MNHEY, CDR2 SMNVEV (reference sequence). V lost 5 bases and J lost 2, with 11 bases in between. The CDR3 contains 14 residues. CDR3 loop: CASSRTELTDTQYF. For the CDR3, the DNA is TGTGCCAGCAGTCGGACGGAACTCACAGATACGCAGTATTTT.

The chain combines TRBV15 with TRBJ2-5; 10 positions agree with TRBD2. V dropped 5 bases and J dropped 4; count of bases not matched to a gene: 16. The CDR3 has 18 amino acids. Germline CDR1 and CDR2: LNHNV and YYDKDF (reference sequence). CDR3 sequence reads: CATSSYERGTSVRETQYF. For the CDR3, the DNA is TGTGCCACCAGCTCGTACGAGAGGGGGACTAGCGTGAGAGAGACCCAGTACTTC. The full variable domain, with the rest looked up from reference TRBV15 and TRBJ2-5, is DAMVIQNPRYQVTQFGKPVTLSCSQTLNHNVMYWYQQKSSQAPKLLFHYYDKDFNNEADTPDNFQSRRPNTSFCFLDIRSPGLGDTAMYLCATSSYERGTSVRETQYFGPGTRLLVL.

The chain links TRBV7-2 to TRBJ1-2, with TRBD1 identical over 8 bases. Germline V CDR1 and CDR2: SGHTA, FQGNSA. The CDR3 loop spans 15 amino acids. V shed 3 bases, J shed 1 base, and the junction held 4 bases outside the gene matches. CDR3 sequence reads: CASSFPTGDNYGYTF. The CDR3, as DNA: TGTGCCAGCAGCTTCCCGACAGGGGATAACTATGGCTACACCTTC.

The gene calls are TRBV11-2 and TRBJ2-1, with 8 bases aligning to TRBD1. The V and J ends lost 2 bases and 5 bases, in that order; junction bases with no gene match: 8. There are 16 residues in the CDR3. Per the germline V gene, CDR1 is SGHAT and CDR2 is FQNNGV. The CDR3 sequence: CASSLYRGQDHNEQFF. CDR3 DNA: TGTGCCAGCAGCTTATATAGGGGACAGGACCACAATGAGCAGTTCTTC.

This clonotype was detected only a few times. This sequence joins TRBV6-5 and TRBJ1-2; 7 nucleotides match TRBD1. The CDR3 covers 15 residues. Unmatched junction bases numbered 10, after V lost 2 bases and J lost 7 bases. Germline V gene lookup returns CDR1 MNHEY and CDR2 SVGAGI. DNA for the CDR3: TGTGCCAGCAGTTACCCCGGACAGGTGGAGGGTGGCTACACCTTC. Amino acid sequence: CASSYPGQVEGGYTF.

The chain is built from TRBV5-6 and TRBJ2-5; unclear D gene. Trimming took off 4 bases at V and 2 bases at J, with 9 bases between the two ends. From germline, CDR1 is SGHDT and CDR2 YYEEEE. This CDR3 contains 13 residues. CDR3 bases: TGTGCCAGCAGCATAAATTTTCAAGAGACCCAGTACTTC. Amino acid sequence: CASSINFQETQYF. Filled out from reference TRBV5-6 and TRBJ2-5, the complete variable domain reads DAGVTQSPTHLIKTRGQQVTLRCSPKSGHDTVSWYQQALGQGPQFIFQYYEEEERQRGNFPDRFSGHQFPNYSSELNVNALLLGDSALYLCASSINFQETQYFGPGTRLLVL.

This clonotype was detected only a few times. In DNA, the CDR3 is TGTGCCAGCAGCTCCCGGACAGCTGATAGCACAGATACGCAGTATTTT. Translating gives CASSSRTADSTDTQYF. The chain combines TRBV28 with TRBJ2-3; a possible D gene is TRBD1 (6 bases). Looked up from germline, CDR1 is MDHEN and CDR2 is SYDVKM. V dropped 6 bases and J dropped 0 bases, with 16 bases sitting between them. The CDR3 covers 16 residues.

The rearrangement uses TRBV10-3 and TRBJ2-3, with 7 bases that match TRBD1. The CDR3 covers 15 residues. V dropped 5 bases and J dropped 2; count of bases not matched to a gene: 7. Per the germline V gene, CDR1 is ENHRY and CDR2 is SYGVKD. This CDR3 reads CAISPRQGPTDTQYF. CDR3 nucleotides: TGTGCCATCAGTCCCCGACAGGGTCCCACAGATACGCAGTATTTT.

This clonotype was picked up a small number of times. The chain links TRBV4-1 to TRBJ2-4, with D unclear. Trimming took off 1 base at V and 6 bases at J, with 7 bases between the two ends. Germline-derived CDR1 and CDR2 are MGHRA and YSYEKL. The CDR3 is 13 amino acids. The CDR3: CASSQVVGNIQYF. CDR3 coding DNA: TGCGCCAGCAGCCAAGTGGTAGGAAACATTCAGTACTTC.

The chain joins TRBV19 to TRBJ2-7; D is ambiguous. Per the germline V gene, CDR1 is LNHDA and CDR2 is SQIVND (reference sequence). The CDR3 spans 14 residues. The V gene lost 7 bases and the J gene lost 2 bases, with 15 bases spanning the gap. CDR3 protein: CASTPQRAPYEQYF. The CDR3 DNA reads as TGTGCCAGTACCCCTCAGAGAGCTCCCTACGAGCAGTACTTC.